These T cell receptor beta chains were read from a single sample in a study of T cells expressing NK-cell markers. TCRdb re-called the 5' RACE reads and gives one entry per CDR3 protein, without DNA. The table lists 160,000 or so distinct CDR3 sequences, with about 18% in the top ten. Input material: blood T cells: a sorted CD56 or NKG2C T cell subset, CD4+ or CD8+ T cells, or bulk PBMC T cells (not recorded which). The receptors here all came from a woman between 18 and 75 years old in good health. The CDR3 runs from the conserved cysteine through the conserved F or W.

j_gene | v_gene | CDR3aa
TRBJ2-5 | TRBV27 | CASSKERLETQYF
TRBJ2-7 | TRBV18 | CASSPDPGREQYF
TRBJ2-7 | TRBV20-1 | CSASSRVLSTYEQYF
TRBJ2-2 | TRBV9 | CASSPRTGLGTGELFF
TRBJ2-1 | TRBV7-2 | CASSRDTSLGNEQFF
TRBJ2-1 | TRBV4-2 | CASSQDHGTSGNVEQFF
TRBJ2-5 | TRBV12-3/TRBV12-4 | CASSLALAGTQETQYF
TRBJ2-2 | TRBV28 | CASSPGLGGTGELFF
TRBJ2-7 | TRBV27 | CASRPRTSYEQYF
TRBJ2-5 | TRBV19 | CASSETGGKETQYF
TRBJ2-3 | TRBV15 | CATSREYLREASDTQYF
TRBJ1-2 | TRBV29-1 | CSVEELGQGHYGYTF
TRBJ2-1 | TRBV20-1 | CSASHRGLNEQFF
TRBJ2-7 | TRBV5-1 | CASSLVAGGPGEQYF
TRBJ2-1 | TRBV24-1 | CATSDTLSVAGGYNEQFF
TRBJ1-2 | TRBV12-3/TRBV12-4 | CASTLTGPYGYTF
TRBJ2-5 | TRBV12-3/TRBV12-4 | CASSLSYRQGETQYF
TRBJ2-5 | TRBV14 | CASSQRQGREETQYF
TRBJ1-2 | TRBV2 | CASSEPASYGYTF
TRBJ1-2 | TRBV7-3 | CASSLTGGPGYTF
TRBJ2-3 | TRBV20-1 | CSATTSGNKDTQYF
TRBJ2-2 | TRBV4-2 | CASSQDLEPGELFF
TRBJ1-5 | TRBV4-2 | CASSQERTGNQPQHF
TRBJ2-2 | TRBV6-4 | CAKSSSTGATGELFF
TRBJ2-1 | TRBV6-2/TRBV6-3 | CASSYAGRRYNEQFF
TRBJ2-5 | TRBV2 | CASSGGGAGETQYF
TRBJ2-6 | TRBV5-6 | CASSLRGEELFGANVLTF
TRBJ2-7 | TRBV2 | CASSERLASSYEQYF
TRBJ2-5 | TRBV7-2 | CASSLASTSGQETQYF
TRBJ1-6 | TRBV10-3 | CAISDGTYNSPLHF
TRBJ2-3 | TRBV7-3 | CASSLILPLQYF
TRBJ2-1 | TRBV11-2 | CASSYPRGLISYEQFF
TRBJ2-3 | TRBV20-1 | CSAAGRSSTDTQYF
TRBJ2-1 | TRBV20-1 | CSARDLLTSRNEQFF
TRBJ1-1 | TRBV3-1 | CASSPSPDRHTEAFF
TRBJ2-4 | TRBV11-2 | CASSLVENIQYF